This TCR beta chain was captured by sequencing in a study of T-cell memory formation after mild COVID-19. Overall study results and limits: The appearance of some responding clones in pre-infection memory suggested that cross-reactive memory joined. CD4+ contracting clones were mainly CM and EM; CD8+ ones, EMRA.

TCRdb re-analysed the 5' RACE reads in MiXCR, keeping a single row per CDR3 protein. This sample yields some 270,000 distinct CDR3 sequences, of which roughly 14% are seen a single time; more than 2% belongs to the top ten. The germline V gene encodes CDR1 SQVTM and CDR2 ANQGSEA. The length of the CDR3 is 12 residues. J was trimmed by 4 bases and V by 8 bases; bases with no gene match: 6. Details on this clonotype: Its cognate antigen is unknown.

Sequencing was performed on PBMCs or a T cell subset sorted from them (not recorded which). The sequence derives from an adult woman who had mild COVID-19 (a few samples of this study predate the infection). Cell type and time point are not known. The chain is built from TRBV29-1 and TRBJ2-3, with TRBD1 matching over 7 bases. The CDR3 protein is CSTDQGADTQYF. Here the CDR3 DNA reads TGCAGCACCGACCAGGGGGCAGATACGCAGTATTTT.